A single sample is the source of the 18 T cell receptor beta chains below, sequenced in a study of control samples from healthy donors and cancer patients. Clones were sequenced by immunoSEQ multiplex PCR, and TCRdb holds only the in-frame ones, with some missing. This table has over 150,000 clones, approximately 94% appearing once. The sequencing input was PBMCs. The source of these receptors is a man aged 55 to 70 with colorectal cancer.

The count of this clone is one. The chain is built from TRBV27 and TRBJ2-3; 13 positions match TRBD2. The V gene end was trimmed by 6 bases and the J gene end by 0 bases; junction bases not matched to a gene: 9. The CDR3 extends over 18 amino acids. The germline V gene encodes CDR1 MNHEY and CDR2 SMNVEV (reference sequence). The CDR3 bases are TGTGCCAGCAGACGCACTAGCGGGGGGGCCGGTAGCACAGATACGCAGTATTTT. This encodes CASRRTSGGAGSTDTQYF.

The chain uses TRBV3-1 (or the pseudogene TRBV3-2) and TRBJ1-2, with D possibly being TRBD1 (6 bases). The CDR3 has 15 residues. Trimming cost V 1 base and J 4 bases, with 13 bases left between them. Germline CDR1 reads LGHDT; CDR2 reads YNNKEL (reference sequence). This chain's CDR3 is CASSQGAGAGYGYTF. The CDR3 DNA is TGTGCCAGCAGCCAAGGTGCGGGGGCGGGCTATGGCTACACCTTC.

The chain uses TRBV14 and TRBJ2-7; 8 bases are shared with TRBD1. V lost 4 bases to trimming and J lost 0 bases; unmatched junction nucleotides: 2. The CDR3 loop spans 14 amino acids. Germline V gives CDR1 SGHDN, CDR2 FVKESK. CDR3 loop: CASSLTGASYEQYF. In DNA form, the CDR3 reads TGTGCCAGCAGCCTGACAGGGGCCTCCTACGAGCAGTACTTC.

The rearrangement links TRBV21-1 to TRBJ2-3; the table's D call of TRBD2 was not tested on the DNA. TRBV21-1 is termed a pseudogene. This CDR3 is built from 18 residues. Here the CDR3 reads CASSPVGLAGGRTDTQYF. CDR3 DNA sequence: TGTGCCAGCAGCCCCGTGGGACTAGCGGGGGGAAGGACAGATACGCAGTATTTT.

The genes are TRBV30 and TRBJ1-6; 8 positions agree with TRBD1. Germline V gene sequence: CDR1 GTSNPN, CDR2 SVGIG (reference sequence). V gave up 7 bases and J gave up 7 bases; unmatched junction bases: 3. The CDR3 runs 12 residues. For the CDR3, the DNA is TGTGCCTTCTGGACAGGGAATTCACCCCTCCACTTT. Residues: CAFWTGNSPLHF.

The chain carries TRBV2 and TRBJ1-6, with D hard to call. Germline CDR1 is SNHLY and CDR2 is FYNNEI. V was shortened by 2 bases and J by 5 bases, with 7 bases between the two germline ends. This CDR3 has 14 residues. CDR3 amino acids: CASSESPNNSPLHF. The CDR3 DNA reads TGTGCCAGCAGTGAATCCCCTAATAATTCACCCCTCCACTTT.

This chain links TRBV9 with TRBJ2-5, with 9 bases lining up with TRBD2. After removal of 4 bases from V and 1 base from J, the junction contained 8 bases not matched to a gene. Looked up from germline, CDR1 is SGDLS and CDR2 is YYNGEE. This CDR3 comprises 16 residues. CDR3 in amino acids: CASSPVAGGPQETQYF. CDR3 nucleotide sequence: TGTGCCAGCAGCCCCGTGGCGGGGGGGCCCCAAGAGACCCAGTACTTC.

The V call is TRBV10-2, the J call TRBJ2-7; 7 bases agree with TRBD2. The CDR3 has 14 residues. V lost 4 bases to trimming and J lost 5 bases; unmatched junction nucleotides: 8. CDR1 and CDR2 from the germline V gene are WSHSY and SAAADI. DNA of the CDR3: TGCGCCAGCAGTGGGACTAGAATTAGGGACGAGCAGTACTTC. Translation gives CASSGTRIRDEQYF.

V is TRBV24-1 and J is TRBJ2-2, with 12 bases identical to TRBD2. Germline CDR1 and CDR2: KGHDR and SFDVKD. V was clipped by 4 bases and J by 7 bases; unmatched bases: 6. The CDR3 has 16 amino acids. The chain's CDR3 is CATSDLAGGQDGELFF. CDR3 DNA: TGTGCCACCAGTGACCTAGCGGGGGGGCAGGACGGGGAGCTGTTTTTT.

The chain carries TRBV7-2 and TRBJ1-6, with D perhaps TRBD1 (5 bases). V was trimmed by 0 bases and J by 9 bases, leaving 15 bases between them. The CDR3 has 16 residues. Germline V gene data show CDR1 as SGHTA and CDR2 as FQGNSA. The CDR3 DNA reads TGTGCCAGCAGCTTAGCTCCCAGGGCGATGGGTTCACCCCTCCACTTT. It encodes CASSLAPRAMGSPLHF.

This clone has just one count. The chain is built from TRBV10-3 and TRBJ2-3; 7 bases are a match to TRBD2. V trimming: 2 bases; J trimming: 3 bases; junction bases outside the gene matches: 5. This CDR3 has 15 amino acids. Germline V gives CDR1 ENHRY, CDR2 SYGVKD. The CDR3 loop is CAISEESGETDTQYF. CDR3 DNA sequence: TGTGCCATCAGTGAGGAGAGCGGGGAGACAGATACGCAGTATTTT.

The chain couples TRBV11-2 to TRBJ2-3, with 12 bases fitting TRBD2. Germline CDR1 and CDR2: SGHAT and FQNNGV. The CDR3 is 15 residues long. The trim removed 1 base at V and 6 bases at J, leaving 2 bases unmatched. The CDR3 reads CASSLGTSGTDTQYF. The CDR3 nucleotides are TGTGCCAGCAGCTTAGGGACTAGCGGGACCGATACGCAGTATTTT.

The rearrangement links TRBV5-4 to TRBJ1-4, with a possible D match to TRBD1 (5 bases). V was shortened by 4 bases and J by 5 bases, with 12 bases between the two germline ends. Germline CDR1 SGHNT, CDR2 YYREEE (reference sequence). The CDR3 consists of 14 residues. The CDR3: CASSQGGNNEKLFF. The CDR3 DNA follows: TGTGCCAGCAGCCAGGGAGGGAACAATGAAAAACTGTTTTTT.

This rearrangement joins TRBV18 to TRBJ1-2, with D unresolved. Germline CDR1 and CDR2: KGHSH and LQKENI. Trimming removed 1 base at V and 2 bases at J, with 8 bases between. CDR3 size: 14 residues. The CDR3 DNA sequence: TGTGCCAGCTCACCACAGAGGGAGAACTATGGCTACACCTTC. Translation gives CASSPQRENYGYTF.

The chain is built from TRBV14 and TRBJ2-5; 8 bases match TRBD2. The CDR3 totals 14 residues. CDR1 SGHDN and CDR2 FVKESK come from the germline V gene. Losses at the gene ends were 4 bases for V and 5 bases for J; bases not matched to a gene: 6. CDR3 amino acids: CASSRPGLGETQYF. The CDR3 region has the DNA TGTGCCAGCAGCCGACCGGGACTAGGGGAGACCCAGTACTTC. The full variable domain, completed using reference TRBV14 and TRBJ2-5, is EAGVTQFPSHSVIEKGQTVTLRCDPISGHDNLYWYRRVMGKEIKFLLHFVKESKQDESGMPNNRFLAERTGGTYSTLKVQPAELEDSGVYFCASSRPGLGETQYFGPGTRLLVL.

The gene calls are TRBV5-8 and TRBJ1-1; D may be TRBD1 (5 bases). CDR1 is SGHTS, CDR2 YDEGEE, per germline. This CDR3 comprises 13 residues. With 6 bases removed from V and 1 base from J, the gap between germline ends came to 10 bases. The CDR3 DNA is TGTGCCAGCAACCTTAGGGGGAACACTGAAGCTTTCTTT. Its protein product is CASNLRGNTEAFF.

This sequence joins TRBV5-1 and TRBJ1-2, with D tentatively TRBD1 (5 bases). V lost 0 bases and J lost 7, with 10 bases in between. CDR1 and CDR2 (germline): SGHRS, YFSETQ. The CDR3 has 13 amino acids. The CDR3 DNA reads TGCGCCAGCAGCTTGGGGTCCGGGGCTGGCTACACCTTC. The encoded protein is CASSLGSGAGYTF.

This chain links TRBV5-6 with TRBJ2-7, with D possibly being TRBD1 or TRBD2 (5 bases each). Germline CDR1 SGHDT, CDR2 YYEEEE. V was clipped by 0 bases and J by 3 bases, with 7 bases between them. The CDR3 is 13 amino acids. CDR3 amino acids: CASSLAGRYEQYF. The CDR3 DNA reads TGTGCCAGCAGCTTGGCGGGGCGCTACGAGCAGTACTTC.